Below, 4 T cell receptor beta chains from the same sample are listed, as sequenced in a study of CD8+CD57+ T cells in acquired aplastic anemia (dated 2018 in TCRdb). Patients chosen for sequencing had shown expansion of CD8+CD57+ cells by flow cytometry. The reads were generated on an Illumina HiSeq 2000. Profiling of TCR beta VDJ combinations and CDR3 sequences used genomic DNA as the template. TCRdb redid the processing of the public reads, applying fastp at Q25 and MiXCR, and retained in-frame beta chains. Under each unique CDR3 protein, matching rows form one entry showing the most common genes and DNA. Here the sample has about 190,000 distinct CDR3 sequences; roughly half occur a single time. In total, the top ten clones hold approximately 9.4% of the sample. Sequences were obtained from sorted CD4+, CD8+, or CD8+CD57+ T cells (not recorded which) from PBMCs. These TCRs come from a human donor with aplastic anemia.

This chain's CDR3 is CSARLAGSSEQFF. The CDR3 nucleotides are TGCAGTGCCCGACTAGCGGGGAGCAGTGAGCAGTTCTTC. The chain joins TRBV20-1 to TRBJ2-1; 11 bases are shared with TRBD2. Trimming at V came to 6 bases and at J to 9 bases, leaving 7 bases not matched to a gene. The CDR3 runs 13 residues. The germline CDR1 and CDR2 sequences are DFQATT and SNEGSKA (reference sequence).

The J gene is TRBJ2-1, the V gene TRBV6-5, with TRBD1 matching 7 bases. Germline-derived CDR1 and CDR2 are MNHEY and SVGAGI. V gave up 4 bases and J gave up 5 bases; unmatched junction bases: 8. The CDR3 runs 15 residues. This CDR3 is CASSWAGGSDNEQFF. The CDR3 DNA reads TGTGCCAGCAGTTGGGCAGGGGGTTCGGACAATGAGCAGTTCTTC.

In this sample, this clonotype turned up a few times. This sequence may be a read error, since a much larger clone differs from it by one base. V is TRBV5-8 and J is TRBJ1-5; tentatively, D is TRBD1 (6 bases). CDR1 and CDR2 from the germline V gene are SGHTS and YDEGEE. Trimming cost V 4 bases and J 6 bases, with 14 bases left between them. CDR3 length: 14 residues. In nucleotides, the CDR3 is TGTGCCAGCAGCCAGGGGCGGGGAGGTCAGCCCCAGCATTTT. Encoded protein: CASSQGRGGQPQHF.

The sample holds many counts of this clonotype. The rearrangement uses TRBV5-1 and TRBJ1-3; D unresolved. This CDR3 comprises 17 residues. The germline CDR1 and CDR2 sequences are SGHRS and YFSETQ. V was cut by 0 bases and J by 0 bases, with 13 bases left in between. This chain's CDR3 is CASSLGTSFRSGNTIYF. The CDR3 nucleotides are TGCGCCAGCAGCTTGGGGACCTCATTCCGCTCTGGAAACACCATATATTTT. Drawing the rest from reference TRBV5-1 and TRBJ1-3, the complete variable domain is KAGVTQTPRYLIKTRGQQVTLSCSPISGHRSVSWYQQTPGQGLQFLFEYFSETQRNKGNFPGRFSGRQFSNSRSEMNVSTLELGDSALYLCASSLGTSFRSGNTIYFGEGSWLTVV.